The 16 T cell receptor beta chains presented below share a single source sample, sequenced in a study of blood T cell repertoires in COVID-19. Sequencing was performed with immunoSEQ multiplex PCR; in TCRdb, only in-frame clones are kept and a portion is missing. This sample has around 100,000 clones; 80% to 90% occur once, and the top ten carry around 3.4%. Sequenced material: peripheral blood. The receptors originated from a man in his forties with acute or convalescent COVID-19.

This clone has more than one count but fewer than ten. The CDR3, as DNA: TGCGCCAGCAGCCAAGGTACAGGGATGAGCACTGAAGCTTTCTTT. This codes for CASSQGTGMSTEAFF. This rearrangement joins TRBV4-1 to TRBJ1-1; D may be TRBD1 (6 bases). The germline V gene encodes CDR1 MGHRA and CDR2 YSYEKL. V dropped 1 base and J dropped 4 bases, with 13 bases sitting between them. CDR3 size: 15 residues.

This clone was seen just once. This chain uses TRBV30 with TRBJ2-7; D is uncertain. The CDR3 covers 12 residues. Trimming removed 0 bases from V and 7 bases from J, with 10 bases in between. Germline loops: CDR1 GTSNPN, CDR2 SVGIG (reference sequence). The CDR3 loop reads CAWSVSASEQYF. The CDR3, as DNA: TGTGCCTGGAGTGTTTCCGCGTCGGAGCAGTACTTC.

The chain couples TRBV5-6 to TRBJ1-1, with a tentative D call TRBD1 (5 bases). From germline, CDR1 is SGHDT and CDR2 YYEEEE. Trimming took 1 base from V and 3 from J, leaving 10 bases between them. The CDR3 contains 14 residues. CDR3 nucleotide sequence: TGTGCCAGCAGCTTGTACAGGCTAGACACTGAAGCTTTCTTT. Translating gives CASSLYRLDTEAFF.

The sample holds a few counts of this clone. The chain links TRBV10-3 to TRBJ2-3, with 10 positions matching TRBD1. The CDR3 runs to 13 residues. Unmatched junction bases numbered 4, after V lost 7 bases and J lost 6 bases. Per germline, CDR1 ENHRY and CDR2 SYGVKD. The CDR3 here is CAIKGQGTDTQYF. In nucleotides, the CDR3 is TGTGCCATCAAGGGACAGGGGACGGATACGCAGTATTTT.

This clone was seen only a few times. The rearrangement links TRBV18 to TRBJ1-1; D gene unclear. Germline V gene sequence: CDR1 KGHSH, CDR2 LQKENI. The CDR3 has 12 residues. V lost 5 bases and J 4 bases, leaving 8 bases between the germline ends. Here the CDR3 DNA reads TGTGCCAGCTCAAGCGGGATCACTGAAGCTTTCTTT. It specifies CASSSGITEAFF.

CDR3 sequence (DNA): TGCGCCAGCAGCCAAAGAGATAGCGGGGGGGCATACACCGGGGAGCTGTTTTTT. Its protein is CASSQRDSGGAYTGELFF. V and J are TRBV4-1 and TRBJ2-2; the match to TRBD2 covers 11 bases. This CDR3 has 18 residues. The germline V gene has CDR1 MGHRA and CDR2 YSYEKL. The trim removed 2 bases at V and 3 bases at J, leaving 8 bases unmatched.

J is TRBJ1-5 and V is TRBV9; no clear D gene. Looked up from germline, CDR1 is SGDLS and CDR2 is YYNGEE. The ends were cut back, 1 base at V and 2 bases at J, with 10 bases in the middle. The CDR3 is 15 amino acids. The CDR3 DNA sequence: TGTGCCAGCAGCGTATCGGGAAATGGCAATCAGCCCCAGCATTTT. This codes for CASSVSGNGNQPQHF.

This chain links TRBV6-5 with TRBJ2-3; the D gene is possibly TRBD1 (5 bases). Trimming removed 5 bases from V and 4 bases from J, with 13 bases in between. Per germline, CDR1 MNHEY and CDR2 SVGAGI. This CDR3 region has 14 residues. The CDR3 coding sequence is TGTGCCAGCAGTCCTCCAGGGTTTCCAGATACGCAGTATTTT. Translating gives CASSPPGFPDTQYF.

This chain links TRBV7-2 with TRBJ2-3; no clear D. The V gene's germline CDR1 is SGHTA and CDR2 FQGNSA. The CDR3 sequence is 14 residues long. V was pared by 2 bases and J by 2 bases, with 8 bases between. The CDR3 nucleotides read TGTGCCAGCAGCTTACGTCCAGACACAGATACGCAGTATTTT. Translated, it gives CASSLRPDTDTQYF.

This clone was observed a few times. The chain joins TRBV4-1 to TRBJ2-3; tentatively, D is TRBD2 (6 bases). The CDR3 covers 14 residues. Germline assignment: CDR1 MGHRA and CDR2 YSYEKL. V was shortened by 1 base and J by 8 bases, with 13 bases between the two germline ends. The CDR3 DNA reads TGCGCCAGCAGCCAAGTCTGGCGGGGCCTTACGCAGTATTTT. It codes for CASSQVWRGLTQYF.

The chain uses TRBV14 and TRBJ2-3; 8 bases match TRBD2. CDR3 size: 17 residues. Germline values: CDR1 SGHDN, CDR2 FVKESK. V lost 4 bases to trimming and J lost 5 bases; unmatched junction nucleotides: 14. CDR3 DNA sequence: TGTGCCAGCAGCCTCAGGCTGGGACTAGGGGTTGAAGATACGCAGTATTTT. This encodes CASSLRLGLGVEDTQYF.

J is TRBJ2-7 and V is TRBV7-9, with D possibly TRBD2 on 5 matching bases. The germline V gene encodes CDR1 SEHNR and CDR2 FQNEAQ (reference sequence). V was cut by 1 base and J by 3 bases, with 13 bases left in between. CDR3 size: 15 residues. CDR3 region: CASSLGPGNIYEQYF. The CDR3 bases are TGTGCCAGCAGCTTAGGTCCGGGGAATATCTACGAGCAGTACTTC.

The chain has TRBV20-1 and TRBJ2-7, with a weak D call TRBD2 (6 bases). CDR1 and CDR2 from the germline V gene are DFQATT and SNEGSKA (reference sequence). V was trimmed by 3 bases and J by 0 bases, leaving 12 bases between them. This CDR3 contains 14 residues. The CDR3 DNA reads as TGCAGTGCTAGTAGAGCGGGCCTCTCCTACGAGCAGTACTTC. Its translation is CSASRAGLSYEQYF.

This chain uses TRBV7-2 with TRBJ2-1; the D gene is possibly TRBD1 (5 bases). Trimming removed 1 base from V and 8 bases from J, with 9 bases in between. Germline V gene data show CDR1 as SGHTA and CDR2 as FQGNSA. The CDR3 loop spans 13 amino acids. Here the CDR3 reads CASSLGPGYEQFF. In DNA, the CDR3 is TGTGCCAGCAGCTTAGGGCCAGGGTATGAGCAGTTCTTC. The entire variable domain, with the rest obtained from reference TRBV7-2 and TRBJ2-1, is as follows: GAGVSQSPSNKVTEKGKDVELRCDPISGHTALYWYRQSLGQGLEFLIYFQGNSAPDKSGLPSDRFSAERTGGSVSTLTIQRTQQEDSAVYLCASSLGPGYEQFFGPGTRLTVL.

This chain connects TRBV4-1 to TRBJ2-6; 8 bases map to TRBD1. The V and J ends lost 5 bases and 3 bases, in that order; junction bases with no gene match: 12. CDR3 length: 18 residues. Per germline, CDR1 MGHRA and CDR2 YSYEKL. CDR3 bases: TGCGCCAGCAGCTCACACAGGGGGTCAGGTGGTGGGGCCAACGTCCTGACTTTC. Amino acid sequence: CASSSHRGSGGGANVLTF.

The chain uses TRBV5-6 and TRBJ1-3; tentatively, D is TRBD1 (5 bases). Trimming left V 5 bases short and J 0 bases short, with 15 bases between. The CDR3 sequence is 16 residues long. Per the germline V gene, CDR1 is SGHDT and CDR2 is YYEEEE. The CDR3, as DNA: TGTGCCAGCAGTGCAATGGTGGGGGGCTCTGGAAACACCATATATTTT. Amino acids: CASSAMVGGSGNTIYF. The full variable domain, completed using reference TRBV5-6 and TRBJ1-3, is DAGVTQSPTHLIKTRGQQVTLRCSPKSGHDTVSWYQQALGQGPQFIFQYYEEEERQRGNFPDRFSGHQFPNYSSELNVNALLLGDSALYLCASSAMVGGSGNTIYFGEGSWLTVV.